This T cell receptor beta chain was identified in a study of low-dose radiotherapy and immunotherapy resistance in tumors. Across the study: Treatment of Cohort 1 consisted of 0.5 Gy per fraction every 2 weeks, adding up to 6.5 Gy.

Time point here: after trial treatment. Described treatment: LDRT plus nivolumab, ipilimumab, low-dose cyclophosphamide and aspirin (RACIN trial). The donors, trial participants, received nivolumab, ipilimumab, aspirin, low-dose cyclophosphamide and low-dose radiotherapy. The CDR3 runs to 16 residues. Germline CDR1 is SGHAT and CDR2 is FQNNGV. On this clonotype: This likely reflects a read error, since a far larger clone is one base away.

With TRAV- and TRBV-specific primers, first-strand cDNA was made, covering the alpha and beta chains. Over about 18 PCR cycles, TCRs were amplified from a constant-region primer and V-primer adapter. MiXCR was run by TCRdb on the reads, yielding one entry per CDR3 protein. The top ten clones hold less than 7.5% of a sample with under 70,000 distinct CDR3 sequences, 20% to 25% of them seen once. The chain links TRBV11-2 to TRBJ2-7, with D tentatively TRBD2 (6 bases). Here the sequenced sample was PBMCs, taken after low-dose radiotherapy plus immunotherapy. The sequence was obtained from a male donor with prostate cancer. CDR3 nucleotides: TGTGCCAGCAGCCTCGCGGGGCCACGCTACTCCTACGTGCAGTACTTC. Protein: CASSLAGPRYSYVQYF.